This passage covers 28 T cell receptor beta chains from one sample sequenced in a study of blood T cell repertoires in COVID-19. Produced via immunoSEQ multiplex PCR; TCRdb's table is partial and in-frame only. Of about 120,000 clones in the sample, 75% to 90% were seen once. Sequenced material: peripheral blood. The source of these receptors is a man between 65 and 85 years old with active or convalescent COVID-19.

This clone was found once. This chain uses TRBV28 with TRBJ1-5; the match to TRBD1 covers 7 bases. Per germline, CDR1 MDHEN and CDR2 SYDVKM. The trim removed 5 bases at V and 1 base at J, leaving 5 bases unmatched. This CDR3 is built from 15 residues. The CDR3 DNA sequence: TGTGCCAGCAGTCGACAGGGACGGAGCAATCAGCCCCAGCATTTT. Amino acid sequence: CASSRQGRSNQPQHF. Combining the CDR3 with reference TRBV28 and TRBJ1-5 gives the whole variable domain DVKVTQSSRYLVKRTGEKVFLECVQDMDHENMFWYRQDPGLGLRLIYFSYDVKMKEKGDIPEGYSVSREKKERFSLILESASTNQTSMYLCASSRQGRSNQPQHFGDGTRLSIL.

V gene TRBV5-8 combines with J gene TRBJ2-7; D unresolved. The CDR3 contains 12 residues. Looked up from germline, CDR1 is SGHTS and CDR2 is YDEGEE. Trimming took 4 bases from V and 2 from J, leaving 7 bases between them. CDR3 sequence: CASSLTTYEQYF. The DNA of the CDR3 is TGTGCCAGCAGCCTAACCACCTACGAGCAGTACTTC.

The count of this clone is one. This chain links TRBV7-2 with TRBJ1-5; 7 bases map to TRBD1. The germline CDR1 and CDR2 sequences are SGHTA and FQGNSA. CDR3 length: 19 residues. J was trimmed by 1 base and V by 1 base; bases with no gene match: 13. The CDR3 region is CASSLEARGNAGSNQPQHF. The CDR3 DNA reads TGTGCCAGCAGCTTAGAAGCCAGGGGGAACGCTGGAAGCAATCAGCCCCAGCATTTT.

The rearrangement joins TRBV28 to TRBJ2-5; D gene uncertain. With 5 bases removed from V and 5 bases from J, the gap between germline ends came to 9 bases. The germline V gene encodes CDR1 MDHEN and CDR2 SYDVKM. The CDR3 spans 12 residues. The CDR3 region has the DNA TGTGCCAGCAGTCAAGGCAGGGAGACCCAGTACTTC. Translated, it gives CASSQGRETQYF.

The chain couples TRBV9 to TRBJ2-7; 7 nucleotides align to TRBD2. The CDR3 consists of 14 residues. The junction had 8 bases not matched to a gene; V was cut back by 4 bases and J by 4 bases. Germline values: CDR1 SGDLS, CDR2 YYNGEE. The CDR3 here is CASSPGVGGYEQYF. The CDR3 DNA follows: TGTGCCAGCAGCCCCGGGGTGGGGGGGTACGAGCAGTACTTC.

The J gene is TRBJ2-1, the V gene TRBV27; a possible D gene is TRBD2 (5 bases). CDR1 is MNHEY, CDR2 SMNVEV, per germline (reference sequence). CDR3 length: 15 amino acids. V lost 0 bases to trimming and J lost 3 bases, with 9 bases between them. This CDR3 reads CASSLSKRIYNEQFF. CDR3 in DNA: TGTGCCAGCAGTTTATCTAAGCGGATCTACAATGAGCAGTTCTTC.

This clone was seen once. This chain joins TRBV29-1 and TRBJ2-5; 9 bases agree with TRBD2. The V gene end was trimmed by 7 bases and the J gene end by 1 base; junction bases not matched to a gene: 1. The CDR3 contains 12 residues. In germline, CDR1 is SQVTM, CDR2 ANQGSEA. CDR3: CSARGGQETQYF. CDR3 bases: TGCAGCGCGCGGGGGGGCCAAGAGACCCAGTACTTC.

V gene TRBV28 combines with J gene TRBJ1-2; D remains unclear. V lost 5 bases and J 4 bases, leaving 11 bases between the germline ends. The CDR3 consists of 13 residues. CDR1 MDHEN and CDR2 SYDVKM come from the germline V gene. DNA of the CDR3: TGTGCCAGCAGTCTGGAGGTTGGCTATGGCTACACCTTC. Translating gives CASSLEVGYGYTF.

This sequence joins TRBV27 and TRBJ1-4, with 8 bases aligning to TRBD1. Germline lookup yields CDR1 MNHEY and CDR2 SMNVEV (reference sequence). V lost 5 bases to trimming and J lost 0 bases; unmatched junction nucleotides: 17. The CDR3 sequence is 20 residues long. The DNA for the CDR3 is TGTGCCAGCAGTCCGACAGGGGCGGTCATCACCTTTGCAACTAATGAAAAACTGTTTTTT. It codes for CASSPTGAVITFATNEKLFF.

This rearrangement joins TRBV4-1 to TRBJ1-5, with 10 bases lining up with TRBD1. Germline V CDR1 and CDR2: MGHRA, YSYEKL. The CDR3 is 17 amino acids. The trim removed 2 bases at V and 4 bases at J, leaving 8 bases unmatched. The CDR3 DNA reads TGCGCCAGCAGCCAACCCTTTACGGACAGGGGGAATCAGCCCCAGCATTTT. As protein: CASSQPFTDRGNQPQHF.

This clone was observed a single time. The J gene is TRBJ2-7, the V gene TRBV7-3, with 10 bases identical to TRBD2. Per the germline V gene, CDR1 is SGHTA and CDR2 is FQGTGA. Germline trimming cut 5 bases from V and 5 bases from J; bases unmatched to any gene: 9. The CDR3 consists of 15 residues. CDR3 in amino acids: CASSPSGRAVNEQYF. The CDR3 DNA is TGTGCCAGCAGCCCAAGCGGGAGGGCCGTGAACGAGCAGTACTTC. Full variable domain (outside the CDR3, taken from reference TRBV7-3 and TRBJ2-7): GAGVSQTPSNKVTEKGKYVELRCDPISGHTALYWYRQSLGQGPEFLIYFQGTGAADDSGLPNDRFFAVRPEGSVSTLKIQRTERGDSAVYLCASSPSGRAVNEQYFGPGTRLTVT.

V is TRBV23-1 and J is TRBJ2-3; TRBD1 is a possible D gene (6 bases). TRBV23-1 is an open reading frame whose function is uncertain. With 0 bases removed from V and 4 bases from J, the gap between germline ends came to 17 bases. CDR3 length: 17 amino acids. The CDR3 spells CASSQSVGGEVSDTQYF. The CDR3 DNA follows: TGCGCCAGCAGTCAATCCGTAGGGGGAGAGGTGTCAGATACGCAGTATTTT.

This chain links TRBV28 with TRBJ2-7; 9 bases are shared with TRBD1. The CDR3 is made up of 18 amino acids. Per germline, CDR1 MDHEN and CDR2 SYDVKM. V lost 6 bases and J lost 2; bases outside the gene matches: 17. The DNA of the CDR3 is TGTGCCAGCAGCTGGAGGGTGGGTACCGGGACAGGGACCTACGAGCAGTACTTC. Translating gives CASSWRVGTGTGTYEQYF.

This rearrangement joins TRBV6-1 to TRBJ2-5; 12 bases are a match to TRBD2. V shed 2 bases, J shed 2 bases, and the junction held 18 bases outside the gene matches. This CDR3 contains 21 residues. In germline, CDR1 is MNHNS, CDR2 SASEGT. The CDR3 region has the DNA TGTGCCAGCAGTGAAATTTCAGGGGGCGGACTAGCGGGAAGGGGGCAAGAGACCCAGTACTTC. Its protein is CASSEISGGGLAGRGQETQYF.

The chain couples TRBV10-2 to TRBJ1-4; 8 bases align to TRBD1. The CDR3 spans 16 residues. Germline V gene data show CDR1 as WSHSY and CDR2 as SAAADI. With 3 bases clipped from V and 1 base from J, the junction kept 4 bases outside the gene matches. The CDR3 DNA reads TGCGCCAGCAGTGAACAGGGGGTAGGAACTAATGAAAAACTGTTTTTT. This sequence encodes CASSEQGVGTNEKLFF.

This clone was recorded only once. The rearrangement uses TRBV6-6 and TRBJ2-1, with 7 bases aligning to TRBD2. Looked up from germline, CDR1 is MNHNY and CDR2 is SVGAGI (reference sequence). CDR3 size: 15 residues. With 6 bases clipped from V and 3 bases from J, the junction kept 8 bases outside the gene matches. The CDR3 is CASSPNQRGYNEQFF. The CDR3 DNA follows: TGTGCCAGCAGCCCCAACCAGCGGGGCTACAATGAGCAGTTCTTC.

A single count supports this clone. In DNA, the CDR3 is TGTGCCACCGCTCCTGGACAGGCGCAAAACTATGGCTACACCTTC. Translating it yields CATAPGQAQNYGYTF. The V gene is TRBV24-1, the J gene TRBJ1-2, with TRBD1 matching 7 bases. The CDR3 is 15 amino acids. Trimming took 9 bases from V and 2 from J; bases not matched to a gene: 11. The germline V gene encodes CDR1 KGHDR and CDR2 SFDVKD.

The chain carries TRBV7-9 and TRBJ1-3; no firm D call. Germline V gene sequence: CDR1 SEHNR, CDR2 FQNEAQ (reference sequence). Trimming stripped 3 bases from V and 0 bases from J, with 9 bases between. CDR3 length: 15 amino acids. The chain's CDR3 is CASSLGSASGNTIYF. The CDR3 coding sequence is TGTGCCAGCAGCTTGGGGAGCGCCTCTGGAAACACCATATATTTT.

The chain joins TRBV14 to TRBJ2-7, with TRBD2 as a possible D gene (5 bases). The V gene's germline CDR1 is SGHDN and CDR2 FVKESK. The CDR3 spans 15 residues. Trimming cost V 4 bases and J 3 bases, with 16 bases left between them. This CDR3 is CASSPPGSLFYEQYF. In DNA form, the CDR3 reads TGTGCCAGCAGCCCACCGGGATCTCTTTTCTACGAGCAGTACTTC. Full variable domain (missing parts from reference TRBV14 and TRBJ2-7): EAGVTQFPSHSVIEKGQTVTLRCDPISGHDNLYWYRRVMGKEIKFLLHFVKESKQDESGMPNNRFLAERTGGTYSTLKVQPAELEDSGVYFCASSPPGSLFYEQYFGPGTRLTVT.

This chain links TRBV19 with TRBJ2-1; D is uncertain. The CDR3 is 13 amino acids. Trimming pared 7 bases from V and 3 bases from J, leaving 10 bases between. Germline-derived CDR1 and CDR2 are LNHDA and SQIVND (reference sequence). DNA for the CDR3: TGTGCCAGTACCACTACGAGCTACAATGAGCAGTTCTTC. It specifies CASTTTSYNEQFF.

This clone was recorded once. The gene calls are TRBV27 and TRBJ1-1; 8 bases match TRBD1. The germline V gene has CDR1 MNHEY and CDR2 SMNVEV (reference sequence). The CDR3 covers 14 residues. Trimming took 8 bases from V and 3 from J; bases not matched to a gene: 8. The CDR3 DNA follows: TGTGCCAGCTCCTTCAGGGGGCCGTACACTGAAGCTTTCTTT. Encoded protein: CASSFRGPYTEAFF.

The V gene is TRBV28, the J gene TRBJ1-1; 7 positions agree with TRBD1. J gave up 5 bases and V 7 bases, and 13 bases lay outside the gene matches. The CDR3 runs to 15 residues. Germline CDR1 reads MDHEN; CDR2 reads SYDVKM. CDR3 nucleotide sequence: TGTGCCAGCACTTTGGGCCCGACAGGGAGGACTGAAGCTTTCTTT. It specifies CASTLGPTGRTEAFF.

The chain employs TRBV9 and TRBJ2-5; tentative D call: TRBD2 (6 bases). The CDR3 spans 13 residues. Trimming took 3 bases from V and 2 from J, leaving 8 bases between them. From germline, CDR1 is SGDLS and CDR2 YYNGEE. CDR3 DNA sequence: TGTGCCAGCAGCGACCGGGGGCAAGAGACCCAGTACTTC. Amino acid sequence: CASSDRGQETQYF.

This clone was picked up one time. Written as DNA, the CDR3 is TGTGCCAGCAGTGCCCGCCGGAGAGATACGCAGTATTTT. Translating gives CASSARRRDTQYF. J is TRBJ2-3 and V is TRBV2; D is ambiguous. Germline assignment: CDR1 SNHLY and CDR2 FYNNEI. Trimming pared 4 bases from V and 5 bases from J, leaving 10 bases between. The CDR3 extends over 13 amino acids.

This sequence joins TRBV3-1 (or the pseudogene TRBV3-2) and TRBJ2-3; TRBD2 aligns across 10 bases. The CDR3 consists of 17 residues. Germline V gene sequence: CDR1 LGHDT, CDR2 YNNKEL (reference sequence). Trimming cost V 0 bases and J 3 bases; bases outside gene matches: 6. Here the CDR3 reads CASSQDGGLARTDTQYF. The CDR3 DNA reads TGTGCCAGCAGCCAAGACGGGGGACTAGCGCGAACAGATACGCAGTATTTT.

The chain couples TRBV27 to TRBJ2-2; D is unclear. CDR3 size: 15 residues. Looked up from germline, CDR1 is MNHEY and CDR2 is SMNVEV (reference sequence). V dropped 4 bases and J dropped 0 bases, with 9 bases sitting between them. The CDR3 DNA is TGTGCCAGCAGTTCGAGACTCGCGAACACCGGGGAGCTGTTTTTT. Its translation: CASSSRLANTGELFF.

The chain uses TRBV27 and TRBJ2-7; the D is unclear. The CDR3 runs 15 residues. V was trimmed by 4 bases and J by 4 bases, leaving 17 bases between them. In germline, CDR1 is MNHEY, CDR2 SMNVEV (reference sequence). CDR3 nucleotides: TGTGCCAGCAGTTGGCGCGGAACCTCCCCGTACGAGCAGTACTTC. Amino acid sequence: CASSWRGTSPYEQYF.

The genes are TRBV10-3 and TRBJ1-3; TRBD1 matches 8 bases. The CDR3 spans 16 residues. CDR1 and CDR2 (germline): ENHRY, SYGVKD. Germline trimming cut 3 bases from V and 0 bases from J; bases unmatched to any gene: 4. CDR3 DNA: TGTGCCATCAGTGACCCGGACAGGGACTCTGGAAACACCATATATTTT. Translation gives CAISDPDRDSGNTIYF.